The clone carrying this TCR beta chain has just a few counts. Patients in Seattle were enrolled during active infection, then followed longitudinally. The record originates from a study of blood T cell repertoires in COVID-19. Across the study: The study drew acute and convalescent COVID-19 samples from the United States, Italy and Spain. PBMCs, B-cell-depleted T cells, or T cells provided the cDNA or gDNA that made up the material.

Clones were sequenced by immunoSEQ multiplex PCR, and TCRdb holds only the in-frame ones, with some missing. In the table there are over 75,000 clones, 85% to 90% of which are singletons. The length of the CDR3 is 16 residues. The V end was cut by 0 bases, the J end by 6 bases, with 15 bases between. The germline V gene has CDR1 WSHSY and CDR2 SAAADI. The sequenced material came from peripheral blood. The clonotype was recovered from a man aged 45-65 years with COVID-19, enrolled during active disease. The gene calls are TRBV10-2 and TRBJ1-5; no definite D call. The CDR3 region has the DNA TGCGCCAGCAGTGAGTCTCGGGCTGGCGGGAGTCAGCCCCAGCATTTT. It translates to CASSESRAGGSQPQHF.